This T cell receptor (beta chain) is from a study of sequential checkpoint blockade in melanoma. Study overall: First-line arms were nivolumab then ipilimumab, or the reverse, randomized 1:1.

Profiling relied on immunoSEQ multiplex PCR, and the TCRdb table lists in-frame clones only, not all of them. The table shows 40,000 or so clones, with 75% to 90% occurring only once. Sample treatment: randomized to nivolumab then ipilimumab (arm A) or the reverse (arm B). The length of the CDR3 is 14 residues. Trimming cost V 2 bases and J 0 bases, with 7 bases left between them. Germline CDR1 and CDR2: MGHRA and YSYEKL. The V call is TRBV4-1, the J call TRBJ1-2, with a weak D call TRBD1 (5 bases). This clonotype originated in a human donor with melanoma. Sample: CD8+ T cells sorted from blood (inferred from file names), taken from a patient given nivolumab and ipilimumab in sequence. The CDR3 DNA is TGCGCCAGCAGCCAAACAGGATCTAACTATGGCTACACCTTC. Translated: CASSQTGSNYGYTF.